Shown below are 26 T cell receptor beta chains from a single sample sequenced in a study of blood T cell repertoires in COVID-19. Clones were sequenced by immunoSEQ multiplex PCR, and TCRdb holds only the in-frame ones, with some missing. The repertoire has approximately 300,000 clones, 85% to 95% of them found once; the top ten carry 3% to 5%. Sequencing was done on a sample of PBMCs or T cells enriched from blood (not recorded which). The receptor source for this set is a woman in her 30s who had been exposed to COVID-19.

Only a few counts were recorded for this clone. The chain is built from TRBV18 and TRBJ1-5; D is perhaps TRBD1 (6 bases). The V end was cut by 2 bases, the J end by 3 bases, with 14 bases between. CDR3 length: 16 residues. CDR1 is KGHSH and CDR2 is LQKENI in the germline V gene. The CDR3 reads CASSPGAGVFNQPQHF. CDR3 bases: TGTGCCAGCTCACCAGGGGCAGGGGTGTTCAATCAGCCCCAGCATTTT.

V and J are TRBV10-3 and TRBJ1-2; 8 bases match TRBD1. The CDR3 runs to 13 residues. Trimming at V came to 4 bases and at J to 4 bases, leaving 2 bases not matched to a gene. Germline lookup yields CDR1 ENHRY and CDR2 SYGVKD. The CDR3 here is CAISGTGTYGYTF. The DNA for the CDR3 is TGTGCCATCAGTGGGACAGGGACCTATGGCTACACCTTC.

The CDR3 sequence is CASSVSSSNSPLHF. CDR3 bases: TGTGCCAGCAGTGTCTCTAGTTCTAATTCACCCCTCCACTTT. The genes are TRBV2 and TRBJ1-6; the D is unclear. The germline V gene has CDR1 SNHLY and CDR2 FYNNEI. The CDR3 length is 14 residues. V lost 4 bases, J lost 6 bases, and 10 bases lay in between.

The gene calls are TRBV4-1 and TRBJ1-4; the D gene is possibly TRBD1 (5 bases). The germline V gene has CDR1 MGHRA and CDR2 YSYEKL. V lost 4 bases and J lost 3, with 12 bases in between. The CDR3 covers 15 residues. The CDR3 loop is CASSRDGGANEKLFF. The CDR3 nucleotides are TGCGCCAGCAGCCGGGACGGAGGGGCTAATGAAAAACTGTTTTTT.

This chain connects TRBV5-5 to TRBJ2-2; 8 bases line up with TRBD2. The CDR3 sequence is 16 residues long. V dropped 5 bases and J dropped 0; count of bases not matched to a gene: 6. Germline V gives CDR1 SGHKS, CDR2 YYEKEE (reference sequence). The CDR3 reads CASRNRGGPNTGELFF. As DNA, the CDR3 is TGTGCCAGCAGAAACCGCGGGGGGCCGAACACCGGGGAGCTGTTTTTT.

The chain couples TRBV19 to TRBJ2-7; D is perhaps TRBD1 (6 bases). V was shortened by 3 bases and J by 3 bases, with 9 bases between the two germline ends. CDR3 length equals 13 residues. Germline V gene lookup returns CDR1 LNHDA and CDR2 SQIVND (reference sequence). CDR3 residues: CASSIQGGYEQYF. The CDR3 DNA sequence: TGTGCCAGTAGTATCCAAGGGGGCTACGAGCAGTACTTC.

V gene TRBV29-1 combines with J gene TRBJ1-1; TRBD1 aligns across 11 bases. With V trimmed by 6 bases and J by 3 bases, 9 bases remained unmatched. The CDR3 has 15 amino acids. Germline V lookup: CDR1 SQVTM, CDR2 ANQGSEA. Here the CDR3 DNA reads TGCAGCGTCCCGGACAGGGGGCGCCTGCACACTGAAGCTTTCTTT. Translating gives CSVPDRGRLHTEAFF.

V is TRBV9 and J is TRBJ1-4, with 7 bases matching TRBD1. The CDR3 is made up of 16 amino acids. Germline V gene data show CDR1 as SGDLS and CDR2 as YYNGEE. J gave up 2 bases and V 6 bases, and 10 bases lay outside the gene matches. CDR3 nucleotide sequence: TGTGCCAGCACCAGGGGGGATCCCGGGACTAATGAAAAACTGTTTTTT. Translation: CASTRGDPGTNEKLFF.

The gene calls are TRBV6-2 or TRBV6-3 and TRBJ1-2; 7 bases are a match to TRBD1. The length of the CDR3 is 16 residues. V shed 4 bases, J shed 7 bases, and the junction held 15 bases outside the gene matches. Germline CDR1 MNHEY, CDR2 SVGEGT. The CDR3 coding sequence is TGTGCCAGCAGTTCAACGGGATCGACAGGGTCGTCTGGCTACACCTTC. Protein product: CASSSTGSTGSSGYTF.

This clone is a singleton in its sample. The CDR3 DNA sequence: TGTGCCAGCGCCGAGGGCCGGACAGCTAATTCACCCCTCCACTTT. Its protein is CASAEGRTANSPLHF. The chain joins TRBV2 to TRBJ1-6, with a possible D match to TRBD1 (6 bases). Trimming removed 8 bases from V and 6 bases from J, with 17 bases in between. The length of the CDR3 is 15 residues. Germline V gives CDR1 SNHLY, CDR2 FYNNEI.

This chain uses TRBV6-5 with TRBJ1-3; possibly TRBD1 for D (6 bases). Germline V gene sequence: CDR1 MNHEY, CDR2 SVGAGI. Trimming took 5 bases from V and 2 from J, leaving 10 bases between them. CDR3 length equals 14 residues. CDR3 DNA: TGTGCCAGCAGTAGGGGGGGTACTGGAAACACCATATATTTT. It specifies CASSRGGTGNTIYF.

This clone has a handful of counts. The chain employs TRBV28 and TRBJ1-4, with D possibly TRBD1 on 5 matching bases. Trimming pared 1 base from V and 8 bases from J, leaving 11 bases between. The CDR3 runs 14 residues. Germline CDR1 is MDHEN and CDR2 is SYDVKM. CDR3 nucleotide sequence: TGTGCCAGCAGTTTATTCAGGGCCGGAGAAAAACTGTTTTTT. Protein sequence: CASSLFRAGEKLFF.

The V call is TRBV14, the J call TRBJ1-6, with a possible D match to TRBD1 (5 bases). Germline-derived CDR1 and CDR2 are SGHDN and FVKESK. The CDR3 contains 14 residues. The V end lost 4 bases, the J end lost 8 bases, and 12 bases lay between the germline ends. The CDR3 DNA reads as TGTGCCAGCAGCCCGGCAGGGCCGTATTCACCCCTCCACTTT. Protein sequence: CASSPAGPYSPLHF.

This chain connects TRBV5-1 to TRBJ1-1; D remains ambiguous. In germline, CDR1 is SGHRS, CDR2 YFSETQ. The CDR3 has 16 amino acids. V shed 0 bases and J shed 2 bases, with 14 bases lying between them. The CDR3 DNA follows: TGCGCCAGCAGCTTGGATATGGCCTTCCTTAACACTGAAGCTTTCTTT. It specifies CASSLDMAFLNTEAFF.

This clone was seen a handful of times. DNA of the CDR3: TGTGCCAGCAGCTTTCAGGGTATCACCGGGGAGCTGTTTTTT. Its protein product is CASSFQGITGELFF. The rearrangement joins TRBV5-8 to TRBJ2-2, with a possible D match to TRBD1 (5 bases). The V and J ends lost 2 bases and 4 bases respectively, with 9 bases between them. The length of the CDR3 is 14 residues. Per the germline V gene, CDR1 is SGHTS and CDR2 is YDEGEE.

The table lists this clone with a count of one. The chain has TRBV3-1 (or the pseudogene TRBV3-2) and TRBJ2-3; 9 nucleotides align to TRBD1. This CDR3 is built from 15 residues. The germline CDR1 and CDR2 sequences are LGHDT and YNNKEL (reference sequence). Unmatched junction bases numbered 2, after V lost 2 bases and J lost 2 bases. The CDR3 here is CASSQRDRVTDTQYF. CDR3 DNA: TGTGCCAGCAGCCAACGGGACAGGGTCACAGATACGCAGTATTTT.

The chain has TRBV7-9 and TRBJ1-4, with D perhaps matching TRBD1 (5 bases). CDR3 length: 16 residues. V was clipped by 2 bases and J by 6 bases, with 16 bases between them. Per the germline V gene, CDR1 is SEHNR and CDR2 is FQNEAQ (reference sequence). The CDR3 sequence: CASSLPSGFGHEKLFF. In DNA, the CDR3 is TGTGCCAGCAGCTTACCTTCAGGGTTTGGACATGAAAAACTGTTTTTT. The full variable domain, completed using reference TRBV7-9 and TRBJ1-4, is DTGVSQNPRHKITKRGQNVTFRCDPISEHNRLYWYRQTLGQGPEFLTYFQNEAQLEKSRLLSDRFSAERPKGSFSTLEIQRTEQGDSAMYLCASSLPSGFGHEKLFFGSGTQLSVL.

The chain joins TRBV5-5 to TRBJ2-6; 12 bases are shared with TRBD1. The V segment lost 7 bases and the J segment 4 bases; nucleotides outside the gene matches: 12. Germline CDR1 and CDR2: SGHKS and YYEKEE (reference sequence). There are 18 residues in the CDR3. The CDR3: CASAGSRDRGPGANVLTF. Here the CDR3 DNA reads TGTGCCAGCGCGGGATCAAGGGACAGGGGGCCAGGGGCCAACGTCCTGACTTTC. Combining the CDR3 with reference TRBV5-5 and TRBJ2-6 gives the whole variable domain DAGVTQSPTHLIKTRGQQVTLRCSPISGHKSVSWYQQVLGQGPQFIFQYYEKEERGRGNFPDRFSARQFPNYSSELNVNALLLGDSALYLCASAGSRDRGPGANVLTFGAGSRLTVL.

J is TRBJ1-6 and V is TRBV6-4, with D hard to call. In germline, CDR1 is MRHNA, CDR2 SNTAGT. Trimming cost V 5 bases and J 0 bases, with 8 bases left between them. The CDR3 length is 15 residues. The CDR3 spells CASSPSSSYNSPLHF. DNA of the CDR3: TGTGCCAGCAGTCCATCGAGCTCCTATAATTCACCCCTCCACTTT.

Written as DNA, the CDR3 is TGTGCCAGCAGCCTAATAGCGGCGATCACAGATACGCAGTATTTT. The encoded protein is CASSLIAAITDTQYF. This chain uses TRBV7-9 with TRBJ2-3; possibly TRBD2 for D (6 bases). Germline values: CDR1 SEHNR, CDR2 FQNEAQ (reference sequence). This CDR3 comprises 15 residues. Trimming stripped 5 bases from V and 2 bases from J, with 14 bases between. Full variable domain (rest looked up from reference TRBV7-9 and TRBJ2-3): DTGVSQNPRHKITKRGQNVTFRCDPISEHNRLYWYRQTLGQGPEFLTYFQNEAQLEKSRLLSDRFSAERPKGSFSTLEIQRTEQGDSAMYLCASSLIAAITDTQYFGPGTRLTVL.

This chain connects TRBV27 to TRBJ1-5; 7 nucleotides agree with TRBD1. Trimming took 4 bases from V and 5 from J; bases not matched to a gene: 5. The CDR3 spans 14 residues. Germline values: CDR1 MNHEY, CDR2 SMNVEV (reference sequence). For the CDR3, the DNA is TGTGCCAGCAGTTCGACAGGGCTTGATCAGCCCCAGCATTTT. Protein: CASSSTGLDQPQHF.

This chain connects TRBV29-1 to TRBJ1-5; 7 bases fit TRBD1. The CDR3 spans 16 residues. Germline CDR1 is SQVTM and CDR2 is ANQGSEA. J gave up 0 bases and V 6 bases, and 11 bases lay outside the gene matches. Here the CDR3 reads CSVDGQEIPSNQPQHF. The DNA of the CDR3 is TGCAGCGTGGATGGACAGGAGATTCCTAGCAATCAGCCCCAGCATTTT.

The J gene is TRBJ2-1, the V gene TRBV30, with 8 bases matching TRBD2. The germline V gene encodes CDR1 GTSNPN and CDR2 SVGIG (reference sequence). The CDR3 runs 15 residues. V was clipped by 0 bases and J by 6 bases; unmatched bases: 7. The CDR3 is CAWSVSSGVVNEQFF. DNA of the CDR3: TGTGCCTGGAGTGTAAGTAGCGGGGTCGTCAATGAGCAGTTCTTC. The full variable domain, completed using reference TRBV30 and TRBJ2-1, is SQTIHQWPATLVQPVGSPLSLECTVEGTSNPNLYWYRQAAGRGLQLLFYSVGIGQISSEVPQNLSASRPQDRQFILSSKKLLLSDSGFYLCAWSVSSGVVNEQFFGPGTRLTVL.

Here the CDR3 reads CASSLQVADTQYF. The CDR3 DNA is TGTGCCAGCAGCTTACAGGTTGCAGATACGCAGTATTTT. J is TRBJ2-3 and V is TRBV7-3; D unresolved. CDR1 and CDR2 (germline): SGHTA, FQGTGA. The CDR3 is 13 residues long. The V and J ends lost 2 bases and 4 bases respectively, with 7 bases between them.

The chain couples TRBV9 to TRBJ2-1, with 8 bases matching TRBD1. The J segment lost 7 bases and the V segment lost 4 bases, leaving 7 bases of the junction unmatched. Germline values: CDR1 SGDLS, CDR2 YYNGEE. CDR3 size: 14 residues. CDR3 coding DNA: TGTGCCAGCAGCAAAAGACAGGGGTGGAATGAGCAGTTCTTC. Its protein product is CASSKRQGWNEQFF.

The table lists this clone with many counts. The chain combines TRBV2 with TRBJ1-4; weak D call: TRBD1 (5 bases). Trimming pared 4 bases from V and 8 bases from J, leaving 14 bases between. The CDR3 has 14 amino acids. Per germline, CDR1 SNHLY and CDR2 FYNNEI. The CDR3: CASSVSRAREKLFF. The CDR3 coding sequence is TGTGCCAGCAGTGTAAGCAGGGCGAGGGAAAAACTGTTTTTT.